This T cell receptor (beta chain) is drawn from a study of T cell responses to AZD1222 COVID-19 vaccine. General observations from the study: Clonal diversity may have been underestimated, and the donors were mostly white British, with more females than males. Vaccine-related CD4 TCRs covered spike, predominating at 160-218 and 743-854.

TCRdb's copy holds only in-frame clones and misses some; the assay was immunoSEQ multiplex PCR. This table holds about 53,000 clones, roughly 83% found once. About this clone itself: Its antigen is currently unknown.

This receptor was identified in an adult in good health. Sequencing used peripheral blood, obtained on day 0 of AZD1222 vaccination.

The CDR3 nucleotides are TGTGCCAGCAGTTACGGCAGGGGGCGGAACACTGAAGCTTTCTTT. It specifies CASSYGRGRNTEAFF. The rearrangement uses TRBV6-5 and TRBJ1-1; 8 bases align to TRBD1. Per the germline V gene, CDR1 is MNHEY and CDR2 is SVGAGI. The CDR3 sequence is 15 residues long. Unmatched junction bases numbered 3, after V lost 2 bases and J lost 1 base.